This TCR beta chain was identified during a study of shared clonotypes between healthy human individuals. J lost 5 bases, V lost 5 bases, and 9 bases had no gene match. This CDR3 is 17 amino acids long. Germline V gene lookup returns CDR1 LNHDA and CDR2 SQIVND (reference sequence). As to this clone: Its antigen is as yet unknown.

Naive CD4+ cells were CD45RA-selected; the remaining cells were memory. Only in-frame clones appear in the TCRdb table, and some are missing; sequencing was by immunoSEQ multiplex PCR. The top ten clones hold more than 1.5% of a sample with about 770,000 clones, 72% of them seen once. Whole-study findings and limits: With a handful of donors compared, approximately 5% of naive CD4 clonotypes were shared.

The sequence was collected from a woman in her 30s in good health. Material for sequencing was memory CD4+ T cells sorted from blood. Subset here: CD45RA-negative fraction. This rearrangement joins TRBV19 to TRBJ2-1, with 13 bases that match TRBD2. Here the CDR3 DNA reads TGTGCCAGTAGTTCGAACCAACTAGCGGGAGGGAACAATGAGCAGTTCTTC. Translating gives CASSSNQLAGGNNEQFF.